This TCR beta chain was found in a study of response to subunit inactivated influenza vaccine. MiXCR was run by TCRdb on the RT-PCR reads, yielding one entry per CDR3 protein. Here the sample spans fewer than 800,000 distinct CDR3 sequences, roughly 14% being singletons. This clonotype was recorded many times. This material consisted of PBMCs from blood, taken approximately 12 days after vaccination. The receptor comes from a man aged 50 or older who received an inactivated influenza vaccine.

CDR3 DNA sequence: TGTGCCAGCAGCGTAACCAGGGGCAATGAGCAGTTCTTC. It codes for CASSVTRGNEQFF. V is TRBV9 and J is TRBJ2-1, with a tentative D call TRBD1 (6 bases). CDR1 and CDR2 from the germline V gene are SGDLS and YYNGEE. This CDR3 is 13 amino acids long. V lost 1 base and J lost 6, with 8 bases in between.